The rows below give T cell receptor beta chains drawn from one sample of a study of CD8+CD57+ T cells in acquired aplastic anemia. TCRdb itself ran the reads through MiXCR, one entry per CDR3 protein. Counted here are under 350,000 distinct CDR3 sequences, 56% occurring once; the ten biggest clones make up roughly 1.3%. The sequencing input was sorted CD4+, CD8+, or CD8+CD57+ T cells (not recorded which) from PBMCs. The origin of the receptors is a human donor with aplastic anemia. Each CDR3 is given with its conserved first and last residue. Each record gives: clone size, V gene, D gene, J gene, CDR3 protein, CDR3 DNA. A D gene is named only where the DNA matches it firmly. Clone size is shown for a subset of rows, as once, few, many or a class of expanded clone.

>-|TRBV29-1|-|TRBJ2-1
CSVEDWGTNAPSEQFF
TGCAGCGTTGAAGATTGGGGGACGAACGCCCCTAGTGAGCAGTTCTTC
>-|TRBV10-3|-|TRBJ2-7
CAILGTELYEQYF
TGTGCCATCCTGGGGACGGAACTCTACGAGCAGTACTTC
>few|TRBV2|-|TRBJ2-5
CASGLVETQYF
TGTGCCAGCGGCCTTGTGGAGACCCAGTACTTC
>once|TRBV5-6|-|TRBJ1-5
CASSLRGTGTENQPQHF
TGTGCCAGCAGCTTGAGAGGTACGGGGACCGAGAATCAGCCCCAGCATTTT
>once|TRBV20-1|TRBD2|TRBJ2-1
CSLGGAYNEQFF
TGCAGTCTCGGGGGGGCCTACAATGAGCAGTTCTTC
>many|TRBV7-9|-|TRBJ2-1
CASSFEGPINEQFF
TGTGCCAGCAGCTTCGAAGGCCCTATCAATGAGCAGTTCTTC
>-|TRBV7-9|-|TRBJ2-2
CASSLMRDDTGELFF
TGTGCCAGCAGCTTAATGCGGGATGACACCGGGGAGCTGTTTTTT
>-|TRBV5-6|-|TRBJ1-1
CASSLVQGITEAFF
TGTGCCAGCAGCTTGGTTCAGGGGATCACTGAAGCTTTCTTT
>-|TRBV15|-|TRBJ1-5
CATSRAGEGNQPQHF
TGTGCCACCAGCAGGGCGGGGGAGGGCAATCAGCCCCAGCATTTT
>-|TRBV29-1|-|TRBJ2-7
CSACGGAAVGNEQYF
TGCAGCGCATGTGGCGGGGCAGCCGTGGGGAACGAGCAGTACTTC
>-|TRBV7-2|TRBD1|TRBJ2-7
CASSLATGSQDEQYF
TGTGCCAGCAGCTTAGCGACAGGGTCCCAGGACGAGCAGTACTTC
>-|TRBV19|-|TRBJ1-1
CASTFSRHGTYFEVAFF
TGTGCCAGTACATTTTCCCGACACGGGACTTATTTCGAAGTAGCTTTCTTT
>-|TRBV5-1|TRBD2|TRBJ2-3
CASSLWSGGANTQYF
TGCGCCAGCAGCTTGTGGAGCGGGGGGGCCAATACGCAGTATTTT
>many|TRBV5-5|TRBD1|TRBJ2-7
CASSSKDRGYEQYF
TGTGCCAGCAGCTCAAAGGACAGGGGCTACGAGCAGTACTTC
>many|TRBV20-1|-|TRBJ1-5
CSAREGGSNQPQHF
TGCAGTGCTAGAGAAGGTGGGAGCAATCAGCCCCAGCATTTT
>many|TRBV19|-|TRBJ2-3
CASSIGGPPGDTQYF
TGTGCCAGTAGTATAGGGGGGCCACCGGGGGATACGCAGTATTTT
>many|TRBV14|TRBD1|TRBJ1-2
CASRPGQGANYGYTF
TGTGCCAGCAGACCGGGACAGGGTGCTAACTATGGCTACACCTTC
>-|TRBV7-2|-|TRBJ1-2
CASSFGGDYTF
TGTGCCAGCAGCTTTGGGGGTGACTACACCTTC
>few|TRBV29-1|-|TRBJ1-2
CSVSGQDYGYTF
TGCAGCGTCTCGGGGCAGGACTATGGCTACACCTTC
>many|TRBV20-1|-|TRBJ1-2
CSARQEVSGYGYTF
TGCAGTGCGCGACAGGAAGTGAGTGGCTATGGCTACACCTTC
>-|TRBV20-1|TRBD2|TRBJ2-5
CSASGTSGEQETQYF
TGCAGTGCCTCCGGGACTAGCGGGGAACAAGAGACCCAGTACTTC
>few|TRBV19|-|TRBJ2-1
CASSIQESSYNEQFF
TGTGCCAGTAGTATACAGGAAAGCTCCTACAATGAGCAGTTCTTC
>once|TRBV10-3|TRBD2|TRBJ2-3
CAISEVTSGADTQYF
TGTGCCATCAGTGAGGTGACTAGCGGCGCAGATACGCAGTATTTT
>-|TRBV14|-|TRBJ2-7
CASSQVLYYEQYF
TGTGCCAGCAGCCAAGTCCTCTACTACGAGCAGTACTTC
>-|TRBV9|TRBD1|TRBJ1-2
CASSVYRGYGYTF
TGTGCCAGCAGCGTATACAGGGGCTATGGCTACACCTTC
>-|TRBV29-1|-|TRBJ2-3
CSVARRGADTQYF
TGCAGCGTTGCTCGCAGGGGCGCAGATACGCAGTATTTT
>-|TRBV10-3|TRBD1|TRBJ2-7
CAISESQGGYEQYF
TGTGCCATCAGTGAGTCACAGGGGGGCTACGAGCAGTACTTC
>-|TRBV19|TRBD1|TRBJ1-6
CASRVQGHNSPLHF
TGTGCCAGTAGGGTACAGGGGCATAATTCACCCCTCCACTTT
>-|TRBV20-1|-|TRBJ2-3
CSATLRSTDTQYF
TGCAGTGCTACCCTACGAAGCACAGATACGCAGTATTTT
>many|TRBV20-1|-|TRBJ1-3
CSARRDGFSGNTIYF
TGCAGTGCTAGAAGGGACGGGTTCTCTGGAAACACCATATATTTT
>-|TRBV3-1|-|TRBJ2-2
CASSHTTNTGELFF
TGTGCCAGCAGCCATACCACGAACACCGGGGAGCTGTTTTTT
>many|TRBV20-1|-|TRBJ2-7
CSAIVPGTPTPYEQYF
TGCAGTGCTATCGTCCCTGGGACTCCTACTCCCTACGAGCAGTACTTC
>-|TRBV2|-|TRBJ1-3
CASSLNGRPSSGNTIYF
TGTGCCAGCAGCCTAAATGGCCGGCCTTCCTCTGGAAACACCATATATTTT